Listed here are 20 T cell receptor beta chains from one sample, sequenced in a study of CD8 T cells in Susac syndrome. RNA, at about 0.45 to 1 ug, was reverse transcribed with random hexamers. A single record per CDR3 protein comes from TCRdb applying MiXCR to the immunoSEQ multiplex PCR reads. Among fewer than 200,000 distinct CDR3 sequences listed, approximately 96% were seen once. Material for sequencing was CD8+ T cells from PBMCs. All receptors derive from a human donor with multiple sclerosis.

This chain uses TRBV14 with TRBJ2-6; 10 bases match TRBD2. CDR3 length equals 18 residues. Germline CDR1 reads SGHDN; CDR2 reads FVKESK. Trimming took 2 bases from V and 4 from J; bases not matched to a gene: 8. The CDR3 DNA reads TGTGCCAGCAGCCAATCGACTAGCGGGTGGGTCGGGGCCAACGTCCTGACTTTC. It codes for CASSQSTSGWVGANVLTF.

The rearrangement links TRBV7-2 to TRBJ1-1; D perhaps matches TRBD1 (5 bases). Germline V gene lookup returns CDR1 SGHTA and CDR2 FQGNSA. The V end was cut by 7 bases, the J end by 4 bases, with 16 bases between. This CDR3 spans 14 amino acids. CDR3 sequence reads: CASNPIGAGTEAFF. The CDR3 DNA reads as TGTGCCAGCAACCCGATAGGGGCGGGCACTGAAGCTTTCTTT.

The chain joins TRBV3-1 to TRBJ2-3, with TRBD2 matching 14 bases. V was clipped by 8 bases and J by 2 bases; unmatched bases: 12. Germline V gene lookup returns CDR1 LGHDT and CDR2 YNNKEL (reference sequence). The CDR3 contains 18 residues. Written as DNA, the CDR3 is TGTGCCAGCTCCTCAGCGGGACTAGCGGGAGTTCCCACAGATACGCAGTATTTT. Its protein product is CASSSAGLAGVPTDTQYF.

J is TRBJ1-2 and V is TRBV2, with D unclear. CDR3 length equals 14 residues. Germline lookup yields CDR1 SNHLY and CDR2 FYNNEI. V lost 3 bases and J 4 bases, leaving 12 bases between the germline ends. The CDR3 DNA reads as TGTGCCAGCAGTGATGTAGGGTTAATCTATGGCTACACCTTC. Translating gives CASSDVGLIYGYTF.

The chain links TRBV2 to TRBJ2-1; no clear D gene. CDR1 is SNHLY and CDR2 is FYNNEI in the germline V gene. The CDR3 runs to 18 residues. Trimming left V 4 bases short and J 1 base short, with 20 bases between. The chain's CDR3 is CASSVCGNAWQSYNEQFF. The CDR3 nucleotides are TGTGCCAGCAGTGTGTGTGGCAATGCCTGGCAGTCCTACAATGAGCAGTTCTTC.

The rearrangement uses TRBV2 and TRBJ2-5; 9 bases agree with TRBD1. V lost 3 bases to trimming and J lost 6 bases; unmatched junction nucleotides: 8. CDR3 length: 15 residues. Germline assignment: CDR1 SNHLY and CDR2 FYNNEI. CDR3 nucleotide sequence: TGTGCCAGCAGTGACCTGGAGGACAGGGGACAGACCCAGTACTTC. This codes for CASSDLEDRGQTQYF.

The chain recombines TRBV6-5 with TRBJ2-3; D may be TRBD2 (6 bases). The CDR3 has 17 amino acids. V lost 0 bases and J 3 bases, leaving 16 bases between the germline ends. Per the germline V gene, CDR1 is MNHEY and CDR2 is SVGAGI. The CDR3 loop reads CASSYSIQEGITDTQYF. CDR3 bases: TGTGCCAGCAGTTACTCGATCCAGGAGGGTATTACAGATACGCAGTATTTT.

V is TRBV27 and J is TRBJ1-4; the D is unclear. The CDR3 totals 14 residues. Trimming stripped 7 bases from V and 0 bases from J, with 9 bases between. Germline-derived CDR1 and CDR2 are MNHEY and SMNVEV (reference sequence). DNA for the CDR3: TGTGCCAGCACCACCTTATCAACTAATGAAAAACTGTTTTTT. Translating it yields CASTTLSTNEKLFF.

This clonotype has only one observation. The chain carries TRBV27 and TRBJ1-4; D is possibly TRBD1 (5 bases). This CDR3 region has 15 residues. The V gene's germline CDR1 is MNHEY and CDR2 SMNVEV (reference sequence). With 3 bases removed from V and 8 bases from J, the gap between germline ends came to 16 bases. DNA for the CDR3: TGTGCCAGCAGTTTTGTCGGCCAGGGAGGAGAAAAACTGTTTTTT. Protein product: CASSFVGQGGEKLFF.

CDR3 nucleotide sequence: TGTGCCAGCAGCCAATCCAGGGTGGAGACCCAGTACTTC. Its translation: CASSQSRVETQYF. The chain has TRBV3-1 and TRBJ2-5; maybe TRBD1 (5 bases). V was shortened by 2 bases and J by 5 bases, with 9 bases between the two germline ends. Germline lookup yields CDR1 LGHDT and CDR2 YNNKEL (reference sequence). The CDR3 extends over 13 amino acids.

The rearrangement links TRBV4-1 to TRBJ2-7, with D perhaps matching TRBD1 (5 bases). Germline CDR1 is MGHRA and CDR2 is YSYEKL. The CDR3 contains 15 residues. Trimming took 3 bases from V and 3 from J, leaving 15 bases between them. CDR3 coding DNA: TGCGCCAGCAGCCAGCCAGACGAAGGGGTCTACGAGCAGTACTTC. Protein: CASSQPDEGVYEQYF.

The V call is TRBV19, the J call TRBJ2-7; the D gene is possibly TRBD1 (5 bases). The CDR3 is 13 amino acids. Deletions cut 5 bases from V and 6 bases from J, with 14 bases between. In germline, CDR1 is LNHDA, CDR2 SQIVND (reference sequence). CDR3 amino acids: CASSPGATFEQYF. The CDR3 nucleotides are TGTGCCAGTAGTCCTGGGGCGACCTTCGAGCAGTACTTC.

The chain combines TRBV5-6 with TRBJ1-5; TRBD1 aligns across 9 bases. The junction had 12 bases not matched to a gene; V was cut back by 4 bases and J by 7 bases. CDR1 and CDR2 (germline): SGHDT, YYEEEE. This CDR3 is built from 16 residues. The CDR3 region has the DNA TGTGCCAGCAGCCCATCGGGACAGGGTTGGGAACAGCCCCAGCATTTT. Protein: CASSPSGQGWEQPQHF.

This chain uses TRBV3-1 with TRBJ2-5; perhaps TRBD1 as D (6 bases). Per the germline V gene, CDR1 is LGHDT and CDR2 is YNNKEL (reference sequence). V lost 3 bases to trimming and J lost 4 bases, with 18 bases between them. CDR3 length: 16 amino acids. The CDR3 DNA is TGTGCCAGCAGCCACCAATTCACAGGGACGGGAGAGACCCAGTACTTC. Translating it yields CASSHQFTGTGETQYF.

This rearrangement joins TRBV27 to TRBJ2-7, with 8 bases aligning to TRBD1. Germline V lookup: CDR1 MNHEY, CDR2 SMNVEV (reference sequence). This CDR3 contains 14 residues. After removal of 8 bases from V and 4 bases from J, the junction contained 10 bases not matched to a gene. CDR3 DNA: TGTGCCAGCGCATCAGGGGGCGCAGGATACGAGCAGTACTTC. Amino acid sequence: CASASGGAGYEQYF.

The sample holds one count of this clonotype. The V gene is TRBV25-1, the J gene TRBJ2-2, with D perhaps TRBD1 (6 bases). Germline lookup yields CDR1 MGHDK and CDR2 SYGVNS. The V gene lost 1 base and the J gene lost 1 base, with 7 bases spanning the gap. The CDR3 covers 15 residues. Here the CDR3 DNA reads TGTGCCAGCAGTGAATGGGGACAGAACACCGGGGAGCTGTTTTTT. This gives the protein CASSEWGQNTGELFF. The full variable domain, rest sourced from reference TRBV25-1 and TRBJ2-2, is EADIYQTPRYLVIGTGKKITLECSQTMGHDKMYWYQQDPGMELHLIHYSYGVNSTEKGDLSSESTVSRIRTEHFPLTLESARPSHTSQYLCASSEWGQNTGELFFGEGSRLTVL.

The CDR3 DNA reads as TGCAGCGTTGGGCTAGGGACCAATCAGCCCCAGCATTTT. Translated, it gives CSVGLGTNQPQHF. This rearrangement joins TRBV29-1 to TRBJ1-5, with D possibly matching TRBD1 (5 bases). Deletions cut 4 bases from V and 3 bases from J, with 10 bases between. CDR1 and CDR2 (germline): SQVTM, ANQGSEA. This CDR3 is 13 amino acids long.

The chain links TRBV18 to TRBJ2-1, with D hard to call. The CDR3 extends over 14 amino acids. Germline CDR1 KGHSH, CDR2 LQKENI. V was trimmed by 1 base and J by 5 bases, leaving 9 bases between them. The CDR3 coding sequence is TGTGCCAGCTCACCACACCGGGCCCACAATGAGCAGTTCTTC. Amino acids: CASSPHRAHNEQFF.

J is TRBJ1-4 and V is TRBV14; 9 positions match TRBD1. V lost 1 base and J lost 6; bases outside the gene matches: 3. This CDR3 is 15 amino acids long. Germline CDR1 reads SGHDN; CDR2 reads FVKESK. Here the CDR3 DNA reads TGTGCCAGCAGCCAAGGACAGGGGGTATATGAAAAACTGTTTTTT. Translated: CASSQGQGVYEKLFF.

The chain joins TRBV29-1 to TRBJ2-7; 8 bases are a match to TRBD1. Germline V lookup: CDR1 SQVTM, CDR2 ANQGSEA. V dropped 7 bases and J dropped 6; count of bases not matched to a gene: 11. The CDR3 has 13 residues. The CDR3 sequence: CSAWDRTYREQYF. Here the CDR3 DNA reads TGCAGCGCCTGGGACAGGACTTATCGCGAGCAGTACTTC.